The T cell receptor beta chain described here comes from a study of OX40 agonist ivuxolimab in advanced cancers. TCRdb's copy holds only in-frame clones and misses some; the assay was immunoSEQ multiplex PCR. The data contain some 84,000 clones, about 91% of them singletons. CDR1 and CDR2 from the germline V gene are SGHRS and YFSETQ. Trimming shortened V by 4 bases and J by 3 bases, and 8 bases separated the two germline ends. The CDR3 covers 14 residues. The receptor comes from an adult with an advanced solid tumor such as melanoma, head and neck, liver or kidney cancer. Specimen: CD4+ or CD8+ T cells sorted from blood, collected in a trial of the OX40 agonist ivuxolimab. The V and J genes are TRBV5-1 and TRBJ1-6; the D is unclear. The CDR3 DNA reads TGCGCCAGCAGCGAGGGCAACTATAATTCACCCCTCCACTTT. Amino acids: CASSEGNYNSPLHF.